This T cell receptor (beta chain) stems from a study of T cell responses to AZD1222 COVID-19 vaccine. A word on this clone: The antigen is unknown.

The protocol was immunoSEQ multiplex PCR, while the TCRdb copy is restricted to in-frame clones and leaves out a portion. The table shows under 45,000 clones, with about nine tenths occurring only once. V was shortened by 6 bases and J by 5 bases, with 10 bases between the two germline ends. The germline V gene encodes CDR1 MDHEN and CDR2 SYDVKM. This CDR3 contains 12 residues. Study results and caveats: Researchers report vaccine-associated CD4 TCRs spanning spike, with dominance at 160-218 and 743-854. Every sample of the repertoires postdated the peak T cell response.

The chain links TRBV28 to TRBJ1-2; tentative D call: TRBD1 (5 bases). This sequence originates from an adult who received the MenACWY meningococcal vaccine as a control. The sample consisted of peripheral blood, taken 28 days after the second dose of the MenACWY control vaccine. The CDR3 DNA sequence: TGTGCCAGCAGAGTTGGGGGGTATGGCTACACCTTC. Amino acids: CASRVGGYGYTF.